The T cell receptor (beta chain) described here comes from a study of blood T cell repertoires in COVID-19. Study as a whole: Samples of COVID-19 (acute and convalescent) were obtained from the United States, Italy and Spain. From T cells, B-cell-depleted T cells, or PBMCs came the material, which was cDNA or gDNA.

In the original processing: Reference gene primer amplification in the assay estimated nucleated cell counts. Method: immunoSEQ multiplex PCR; TCRdb's copy keeps in-frame clones and lacks some. D and trimming come from the DNA, and the V and J calls and clone size come from that table. The table shows 250,000 or so clones, with 83% occurring only once. In germline, CDR1 is SGHTA, CDR2 FQGNSA. V trimming: 2 bases; J trimming: 1 base; junction bases outside the gene matches: 2. CDR3 size: 14 residues. The chain joins TRBV7-2 to TRBJ2-7; 7 bases line up with TRBD2. The TCR comes from a human donor in a cohort sampled during active COVID-19. Material: peripheral blood. CDR3 region: CASSLTRGSYEQYF. The CDR3 DNA sequence: TGTGCCAGCAGCTTAACGCGGGGGTCCTACGAGCAGTACTTC.